Presented here are 27 T cell receptor beta chains from one specimen sequenced in a study of T cells in Graves' hyperthyroidism and ophthalmopathy. Amplification of TCR beta CDR3 regions was performed using RNA transcripts as template. The HTBI primer set was used in a first-round RT-PCR of the TCR CDR3. TCRdb itself ran the multiplex PCR reads through MiXCR, one entry per CDR3 protein. Here the sample spans almost 600,000 distinct CDR3 sequences, just over 45% being singletons. The sequencing input was peripheral blood or thyroid tissue (not recorded which). The source of these receptors is a woman under 30 with Graves' hyperthyroidism.

The rearrangement links TRBV9 to TRBJ2-5; weak D call: TRBD2 (5 bases). Trimming removed 2 bases at V and 4 bases at J, with 18 bases between. Per germline, CDR1 SGDLS and CDR2 YYNGEE. This CDR3 has 16 amino acids. The CDR3: CASSVTDPGSRETQYF. CDR3 DNA sequence: TGTGCCAGCAGCGTCACTGACCCGGGGAGTAGAGAGACCCAGTACTTC. The full variable domain, rest sourced from reference TRBV9 and TRBJ2-5, is DSGVTQTPKHLITATGQRVTLRCSPRSGDLSVYWYQQSLDQGLQFLIQYYNGEERAKGNILERFSAQQFPDLHSELNLSSLELGDSALYFCASSVTDPGSRETQYFGPGTRLLVL.

This clonotype was detected once. The chain recombines TRBV24-1 with TRBJ2-7; D perhaps matches TRBD2 (7 bases). The assigned J gene may be wrong: the sequence end matches TRBJ2-1 better. The CDR3 has 14 amino acids. CDR1 KGHDR and CDR2 SFDVKD come from the germline V gene. The CDR3 DNA is TGTGCCACCAGTGAAGGGGGAGGGCCCGATGAGCAGTTCTTC. It encodes CATSEGGGPDEQFF.

This clonotype was picked up many times. The rearrangement uses TRBV6-2 or TRBV6-3 and TRBJ2-5; D is unclear. Trimming shortened V by 4 bases and J by 0 bases, and 15 bases separated the two germline ends. Germline V lookup: CDR1 MNHEY, CDR2 SVGEGT. This CDR3 spans 16 amino acids. DNA of the CDR3: TGTGCCAGCAGTTCCCTCCTCAGCCGAGACCAAGAGACCCAGTACTTC. The encoded protein is CASSSLLSRDQETQYF.

At least ten counts were recorded for this clonotype. The chain has TRBV5-1 and TRBJ2-5; D remains ambiguous. CDR1 is SGHRS and CDR2 is YFSETQ in the germline V gene. The CDR3 sequence is 13 residues long. Trimming cost V 0 bases and J 5 bases, with 8 bases left between them. CDR3: CASSLAKAETQYF. DNA for the CDR3: TGCGCCAGCAGCTTGGCCAAGGCGGAGACCCAGTACTTC.

This clonotype appeared many times. This rearrangement joins TRBV24-1 to TRBJ2-2; TRBD1 matches 10 bases. V dropped 4 bases and J dropped 4; count of bases not matched to a gene: 11. The CDR3 has 18 amino acids. Germline-derived CDR1 and CDR2 are KGHDR and SFDVKD. CDR3 amino acids: CATSDHTLGTGVTGELFF. CDR3 sequence (DNA): TGTGCCACCAGTGACCACACATTGGGGACAGGGGTCACCGGGGAGCTGTTTTTT.

The chain combines TRBV29-1 with TRBJ1-5; 7 bases are a match to TRBD1. CDR3 length equals 14 residues. CDR1 and CDR2 (germline): SQVTM, ANQGSEA. The DNA of the CDR3 is TGCAGTCCACATACAGGGGATAGCAATCAGCCCCAGCATTTT. Protein: CSPHTGDSNQPQHF.

This clonotype was detected many times. The gene calls are TRBV24-1 and TRBJ1-5; D remains ambiguous. Germline V gene sequence: CDR1 KGHDR, CDR2 SFDVKD. V dropped 5 bases and J dropped 2 bases, with 9 bases sitting between them. This CDR3 spans 14 amino acids. The chain's CDR3 is CATSGHGGNQPQHF. The CDR3 nucleotides are TGTGCCACCAGTGGTCACGGGGGCAATCAGCCCCAGCATTTT.

In its sample, this clonotype was seen many times. The junction departs from germline at one end; a sequencing error may be responsible. The chain joins TRBV12-3 or TRBV12-4 to TRBJ1-5, with TRBD1 as a possible D gene (6 bases). The CDR3 length is 13 residues. This CDR3 reads CASSLGGFEPQHF. As DNA, the CDR3 is TGTGCCAGCAGCTTAGGGGGGTTCGAGCCCCAGCATTTT.

In this sample, this clonotype turned up many times. The chain employs TRBV6-6 and TRBJ2-7; D possibly corresponds to TRBD1 (5 bases). The V gene lost 2 bases and the J gene lost 4 bases, with 15 bases spanning the gap. Looked up from germline, CDR1 is MNHNY and CDR2 is SVGAGI (reference sequence). The CDR3 contains 15 residues. This CDR3 reads CASSYPQDKGYEQYF. The CDR3 DNA reads as TGTGCCAGCAGTTACCCCCAGGACAAGGGTTACGAGCAGTACTTC.

Remarks on this clonotype: Compared with germline, one end of the junction differs, possibly owing to a read error. This chain uses TRBV5-1 with TRBJ2-7; a weak D match, TRBD2 (6 bases). The length of the CDR3 is 14 residues. Germline values: CDR1 SGHRS, CDR2 YFSETQ. As DNA, the CDR3 is TGCGCCAGCAGCTTAGGGACTGATCTGCTCGAGCAGAACTTC. Amino acids: CASSLGTDLLEQNF.

This chain joins TRBV15 and TRBJ2-7; D is uncertain. Trimming took off 2 bases at V and 0 bases at J, with 11 bases between the two ends. Germline V gene lookup returns CDR1 LNHNV and CDR2 YYDKDF (reference sequence). This CDR3 comprises 15 residues. The CDR3: CATSRIRAVSYEQYF. CDR3 DNA sequence: TGTGCCACCAGCAGAATTCGGGCGGTCTCCTACGAGCAGTACTTC.

There are many counts of this clonotype. V and J are TRBV7-9 and TRBJ2-7; D uncertain. CDR1 SEHNR and CDR2 FQNEAQ come from the germline V gene (reference sequence). The CDR3 has 12 amino acids. V gave up 3 bases and J gave up 5 bases, with 8 bases separating them. The CDR3 reads CASSLGINEQYF. The CDR3, as DNA: TGTGCCAGCAGCTTGGGCATTAACGAGCAGTACTTC. Drawing the rest from reference TRBV7-9 and TRBJ2-7, the complete variable domain is DTGVSQNPRHKITKRGQNVTFRCDPISEHNRLYWYRQTLGQGPEFLTYFQNEAQLEKSRLLSDRFSAERPKGSFSTLEIQRTEQGDSAMYLCASSLGINEQYFGPGTRLTVT.

This clonotype was counted ten times or more. The rearrangement joins TRBV5-8 to TRBJ2-5; D is perhaps TRBD1 (6 bases). The CDR3 runs to 18 residues. Trimming left V 1 base short and J 5 bases short, with 24 bases between. CDR1 SGHTS and CDR2 YDEGEE come from the germline V gene. DNA for the CDR3: TGTGCCAGCAGCTTGCGGTATTTAGCATGGGGGCGTGGGGAGACCCAGTACTTC. This encodes CASSLRYLAWGRGETQYF.

Regarding this clonotype: This CDR3 fails to terminate in the conserved phenylalanine or tryptophan, so it likely reflects a read error. The gene calls are TRBV7-9 and TRBJ2-7; weak D call: TRBD1 (5 bases). This CDR3 has 14 amino acids. CDR1 SEHNR and CDR2 FQNEAQ come from the germline V gene (reference sequence). The CDR3 region is CASSQDKGSYEQYL. CDR3 nucleotides: TGCGCCAGCAGCCAAGATAAGGGGTCCTACGAGCAGTACCTC.

This clonotype was detected only a few times. The chain carries TRBV25-1 and TRBJ1-2; D remains ambiguous. Germline CDR1 MGHDK, CDR2 SYGVNS. The V and J ends lost 1 base and 3 bases respectively, with 9 bases between them. The length of the CDR3 is 14 residues. The chain's CDR3 is CASSESFQDYGYTF. In nucleotides, the CDR3 is TGTGCCAGCAGTGAATCTTTTCAGGACTATGGCTACACCTTC.

The J gene is TRBJ1-2, the V gene TRBV2; D perhaps matches TRBD1 (5 bases). The V end lost 6 bases, the J end lost 5 bases, and 16 bases lay between the germline ends. Germline V gene sequence: CDR1 SNHLY, CDR2 FYNNEI. The CDR3 sequence is 14 residues long. The CDR3 region has the DNA TGTGCCAGCAGACCACAGGAGCTTACTTATGGCTACACCTTC. Translating gives CASRPQELTYGYTF.

This clonotype showed up many times. The rearrangement joins TRBV12-3 or TRBV12-4 to TRBJ2-7, with 7 bases matching TRBD2. Trimming removed 7 bases from V and 3 bases from J; junction bases left unmatched: 6. This CDR3 comprises 13 residues. Here the CDR3 DNA reads TGTGCCAGCACCCCGTGGGAGGGCTACGAGCAGTACTTC. It codes for CASTPWEGYEQYF.

This clonotype was observed a few times. This chain connects TRBV6-1 to TRBJ1-1, with 12 bases that match TRBD1. This CDR3 region has 18 residues. Trimming at V came to 6 bases and at J to 3 bases, leaving 14 bases not matched to a gene. CDR1 MNHNS and CDR2 SASEGT come from the germline V gene. The CDR3 protein is CASRGTGGYLLGDTEAFF. CDR3 coding DNA: TGTGCCAGCAGGGGGACAGGGGGCTACCTCCTAGGGGACACTGAAGCTTTCTTT.

The chain couples TRBV7-9 to TRBJ2-7; D not certain. Germline CDR1 reads SEHNR; CDR2 reads FQNEAQ (reference sequence). V gave up 6 bases and J gave up 5 bases, with 8 bases separating them. This CDR3 has 11 amino acids. The CDR3 bases are TGTGCCAGCAGGGGAATCAACGAGCAGTACTTC. Its translation: CASRGINEQYF.

In this sample, this clonotype turned up many times. The chain recombines TRBV5-1 with TRBJ2-3, with 9 positions matching TRBD1. V was pared by 4 bases and J by 4 bases, with 4 bases of the junction left unmatched. Per the germline V gene, CDR1 is SGHRS and CDR2 is YFSETQ. The CDR3 spans 14 residues. The CDR3 DNA follows: TGCGCCAGCAGCACGGGACAGGGATCAGATACGCAGTATTTT. It codes for CASSTGQGSDTQYF.

This clonotype was counted ten times or more. The rearrangement joins TRBV4-2 to TRBJ1-1; the D gene is possibly TRBD1 (5 bases). In germline, CDR1 is LGHNA, CDR2 YNFKEQ. The CDR3 is 16 residues long. Trimming removed 4 bases at V and 7 bases at J, with 22 bases between. The CDR3 loop reads CASSRPLGNEGREAFF. As DNA, the CDR3 is TGTGCCAGCAGCCGGCCTCTGGGGAACGAGGGACGTGAAGCTTTCTTT.

This clonotype was counted ten times or more. The V gene is TRBV4-3, the J gene TRBJ1-4; D is possibly TRBD1 (6 bases). Deletions cut 0 bases from V and 7 bases from J, with 12 bases between. The CDR3 contains 15 residues. The V gene's germline CDR1 is LGHNA and CDR2 YSLEER. In DNA form, the CDR3 reads TGCGCCAGCAGCCAAGAGCCAGGGGTTGGTGAAAAACTGTTTTTT. Protein sequence: CASSQEPGVGEKLFF.

In its sample, this clonotype was seen once. The V call is TRBV9, the J call TRBJ1-6; 9 bases line up with TRBD1. The CDR3 sequence is 16 residues long. Germline values: CDR1 SGDLS, CDR2 YYNGEE. The V and J ends lost 0 bases and 10 bases, in that order; junction bases with no gene match: 8. CDR3 protein: CASSVVHYRGQSPLHF. The CDR3 bases are TGTGCCAGCAGCGTAGTCCACTACAGGGGGCAATCACCCCTCCACTTT. Variable domain in full (rest from reference TRBV9 and TRBJ1-6): DSGVTQTPKHLITATGQRVTLRCSPRSGDLSVYWYQQSLDQGLQFLIQYYNGEERAKGNILERFSAQQFPDLHSELNLSSLELGDSALYFCASSVVHYRGQSPLHFGNGTRLTVT.

The rearrangement joins TRBV29-1 to TRBJ2-6; tentatively, D is TRBD1 or TRBD2 (5 bases each). Germline CDR1 reads SQVTM; CDR2 reads ANQGSEA. V lost 3 bases, J lost 0 bases, and 12 bases lay in between. The CDR3 has 16 amino acids. The chain's CDR3 is CSVELTRGSGANVLTF. For the CDR3, the DNA is TGCAGCGTTGAGCTCACGAGGGGCTCTGGGGCCAACGTCCTGACTTTC.

This clonotype was recorded many times. DNA of the CDR3: TGTGCCAGCAGCCCGATACCCCAAGCGGGAGAGAGGGAGACCCAGTACTTC. It codes for CASSPIPQAGERETQYF. The chain carries TRBV7-9 and TRBJ2-5; 8 bases are a match to TRBD2. CDR3 length equals 17 residues. Germline CDR1 and CDR2: SEHNR and FQNEAQ (reference sequence). With V trimmed by 5 bases and J by 5 bases, 16 bases remained unmatched.

This chain connects TRBV30 to TRBJ2-7; maybe TRBD1 (6 bases). Trimming removed 1 base at V and 3 bases at J, with 10 bases between. Germline assignment: CDR1 GTSNPN and CDR2 SVGIG (reference sequence). The CDR3 has 13 residues. The CDR3 reads CAWSGDNYYEQYF. The CDR3 coding sequence is TGTGCCTGGAGTGGGGACAACTACTACGAGCAGTACTTC. Full variable domain (remainder filled in from reference TRBV30 and TRBJ2-7): SQTIHQWPATLVQPVGSPLSLECTVEGTSNPNLYWYRQAAGRGLQLLFYSVGIGQISSEVPQNLSASRPQDRQFILSSKKLLLSDSGFYLCAWSGDNYYEQYFGPGTRLTVT.

Only a few counts were recorded for this clonotype. The chain couples TRBV15 to TRBJ1-1; 7 bases fit TRBD1. Germline V gives CDR1 LNHNV, CDR2 YYDKDF (reference sequence). V shed 0 bases, J shed 4 bases, and the junction held 5 bases outside the gene matches. The CDR3 consists of 15 residues. The CDR3 region is CATSRDQQGSTEAFF. The CDR3 DNA sequence: TGTGCCACCAGCAGAGATCAACAGGGGAGCACTGAAGCTTTCTTT. The whole variable domain, remainder taken from reference TRBV15 and TRBJ1-1, is DAMVIQNPRYQVTQFGKPVTLSCSQTLNHNVMYWYQQKSSQAPKLLFHYYDKDFNNEADTPDNFQSRRPNTSFCFLDIRSPGLGDTAMYLCATSRDQQGSTEAFFGQGTRLTVV.